A single sample gave rise to the 10 T cell receptor beta chains below, sequenced in a study of persistence of HIV-infected CD4 T cells. This was the immunoSEQ version 4 assay in survey mode. The protocol was immunoSEQ multiplex PCR, while the TCRdb copy is restricted to in-frame clones and leaves out a portion. The sample consists of around 28,000 clones, approximately 82% of them appearing once. Which antigens these TCRs recognize remains unknown. Cells were stimulated with CMV-infected fibroblast lysates at approximately 10 ug/mL. CD40L-negative CD69-negative CD45RO-high memory CD4+ T cells were sorted as populations depleted of antigen-responding cells. The source material was CD4+ T cells sorted from PBMCs after roughly 18-hour stimulation, sampled from a patient who received antiretroviral therapy. Receptor source: an adult man with HIV who was CMV-seropositive.

The V and J genes are TRBV11-1 and TRBJ2-7; D is unresolved. The CDR3 totals 14 residues. Germline V lookup: CDR1 SGHAT, CDR2 FQDESV (reference sequence). Trimming took 4 bases from V and 3 from J, leaving 13 bases between them. CDR3 sequence (DNA): TGTGCCAGCAGCTCCCTTGGGGATAGCTACGAGCAGTACTTC. Translated, it gives CASSSLGDSYEQYF.

The rearrangement uses TRBV29-1 and TRBJ2-5, with D possibly matching TRBD2 (6 bases). Trimming cost V 5 bases and J 3 bases, with 7 bases left between them. CDR3 size: 11 residues. Germline assignment: CDR1 SQVTM and CDR2 ANQGSEA. The CDR3 loop reads CSVRGKETQYF. The CDR3 DNA sequence: TGCAGCGTTCGGGGGAAAGAGACCCAGTACTTC. Full variable domain (rest looked up from reference TRBV29-1 and TRBJ2-5): SAVISQKPSRDICQRGTSLTIQCQVDSQVTMMFWYRQQPGQSLTLIATANQGSEATYESGFVIDKFPISRPNLTFSTLTVSNMSPEDSSIYLCSVRGKETQYFGPGTRLLVL.

V usage is TRBV7-9 and J usage is TRBJ1-2; the D is unclear. This CDR3 spans 13 amino acids. From germline, CDR1 is SEHNR and CDR2 FQNEAQ (reference sequence). V was clipped by 1 base and J by 4 bases, with 7 bases between them. The CDR3 nucleotides read TGTGCCAGCAGCTTAGATAAGGTCTATGGCTACACCTTC. Its translation: CASSLDKVYGYTF.

The chain carries TRBV10-1 and TRBJ2-7; no clear D. The germline V gene encodes CDR1 WNHNN and CDR2 SYGVQD (reference sequence). The CDR3 is 14 residues long. Trimming left V 0 bases short and J 2 bases short, with 8 bases between. The CDR3 sequence is CASSESRPPYEQYF. The DNA for the CDR3 is TGCGCCAGCAGTGAGTCTCGACCTCCCTACGAGCAGTACTTC.

The chain recombines TRBV9 with TRBJ2-7; D gene unclear. CDR1 and CDR2 from the germline V gene are SGDLS and YYNGEE. CDR3 length: 12 residues. Trimming took 0 bases from V and 4 from J, leaving 5 bases between them. The CDR3 loop is CASSVEIYEQYF. As DNA, the CDR3 is TGTGCCAGCAGCGTAGAGATTTACGAGCAGTACTTC.

This CDR3 is CASGERGTDLDTQYF. The CDR3, as DNA: TGTGCCAGTGGAGAGCGGGGGACTGACTTAGATACGCAGTATTTT. The chain links TRBV2 to TRBJ2-3, with 8 bases fitting TRBD2. The CDR3 runs 15 residues. Germline V gene lookup returns CDR1 SNHLY and CDR2 FYNNEI. J lost 5 bases, V lost 9 bases, and 13 bases had no gene match.

The chain uses TRBV3-1 (or the pseudogene TRBV3-2) and TRBJ2-7; 7 nucleotides align to TRBD1. Germline values: CDR1 LGHDT, CDR2 YNNKEL (reference sequence). With V trimmed by 1 base and J by 5 bases, 2 bases remained unmatched. This CDR3 region has 13 residues. The CDR3 is CASSQGQGNEQYF. DNA of the CDR3: TGTGCCAGCAGCCAAGGACAGGGAAACGAGCAGTACTTC.

V usage is TRBV28 and J usage is TRBJ1-2; 10 bases line up with TRBD1. The CDR3 totals 16 residues. The ends lost 7 bases at V and 2 bases at J; junction bases unmatched: 10. The germline CDR1 and CDR2 sequences are MDHEN and SYDVKM. The DNA for the CDR3 is TGTGCCAGCAACGAGCCGGGACAGGGGAAAAACTATGGCTACACCTTC. Translated: CASNEPGQGKNYGYTF.

V usage is TRBV3-1 (or the pseudogene TRBV3-2) and J usage is TRBJ1-2; D remains ambiguous. CDR3 length equals 16 residues. V lost 3 bases and J lost 2, with 16 bases in between. The germline CDR1 and CDR2 sequences are LGHDT and YNNKEL (reference sequence). CDR3: CASSHPTLGLNYGYTF. CDR3 DNA sequence: TGTGCCAGCAGCCACCCAACCCTCGGACTCAACTATGGCTACACCTTC.

The chain joins TRBV5-1 to TRBJ1-2; TRBD1 matches at 7 bases. This CDR3 contains 14 residues. With V trimmed by 2 bases and J by 6 bases, 7 bases remained unmatched. Per germline, CDR1 SGHRS and CDR2 YFSETQ. The CDR3 bases are TGCGCCAGCAGCTTAAGAGGGGGCGATAATGGCTACACCTTC. The encoded protein is CASSLRGGDNGYTF.